A selection of T cell receptor beta chains follows, all from one sample in a study of blood T cell repertoires in COVID-19. The assay was immunoSEQ multiplex PCR, and TCRdb's table has in-frame clones only and misses some. Among some 200,000 clones listed, approximately 80% were seen once. The sequenced sample consisted of PBMCs or T cells enriched from blood (not recorded which). These receptors originate from a woman between 45 and 60 years old with acute COVID-19. The CDR3 runs from the conserved cysteine through the conserved F or W. Fields, in order: J gene, D gene, V gene, CDR3 DNA, CDR3 protein. A D gene is named only where the DNA matches it firmly.

TRBJ1-6 | - | TRBV21-1 | TGTGCCAGGGCTCGGGGGGCAGGGCCAGTGAATTCACCCCTCCACTTT | CARARGAGPVNSPLHF
TRBJ2-5 | TRBD1 | TRBV18 | TGTGCCAGCTCATCCAGACAGGGGCCAGGGGAGACCCAGTACTTC | CASSSRQGPGETQYF
TRBJ1-2 | - | TRBV7-8 | TGTGCCAGCAGCTTAGATCAGGGCAGTGGCTACACCTTC | CASSLDQGSGYTF
TRBJ1-2 | TRBD1 | TRBV24-1 | TGTGCCACCAGCACGGGACAGGGGTATGGCTACACCTTC | CATSTGQGYGYTF
TRBJ2-2 | TRBD2 | TRBV4-1 | TGCGCCAGCAGCCAATTGGGACTAGCGGGGGGGCTCGGGGAGCTGTTTTTT | CASSQLGLAGGLGELFF
TRBJ2-7 | TRBD1 | TRBV11-2 | TGTGCCAGCAGCTTAGGGACAGGACAAAGAGCCTCCGAGCAGTACTTC | CASSLGTGQRASEQYF
TRBJ1-6 | - | TRBV11-2 | TGTGCCAGCAGCTCCCAGGGAAGCTATAATTCACCCCTCCACTTT | CASSSQGSYNSPLHF
TRBJ2-1 | - | TRBV6-1 | TGTGCCAGCAGTTCCTCTAATGAGCAGTTCTTC | CASSSSNEQFF
TRBJ2-7 | - | TRBV7-9 | TGTGCCAGCAGCTTTCCGACAGGAGGCTACGAGCAGTACTTC | CASSFPTGGYEQYF
TRBJ1-3 | TRBD1 | TRBV28 | TGTGCCAGCAGACCGGGACAGCTATTCTCTGGAAACACCATATATTTT | CASRPGQLFSGNTIYF
TRBJ2-1 | TRBD2 | TRBV7-3 | TGTGCCAGCAGCTTAACCGGGACTAGCGGATACAATGAGCAGTTCTTC | CASSLTGTSGYNEQFF
TRBJ2-1 | - | TRBV5-1 | TGCGCCAGCAGCTTGGCCGCCAGTCCCGGGGCCTACAATGAGCAGTTCTTC | CASSLAASPGAYNEQFF